This T cell receptor (beta chain) was observed in a study of early T cells in non-severe SARS-CoV-2 infection. Study summary: RNA in bulk from unsorted whole blood was sequenced, and chains were unpaired.

Notes on this clonotype: Its matching antigen is unknown.

Study outcomes and limitations: CD4 and private specificities were missed by VDJdb matching, which favored anti-spike CD8 responses.

Researchers attached unique molecular identifiers to individual cDNA molecules. TCRdb re-analysed the 5' RACE reads in MiXCR, keeping a single row per CDR3 protein. The sample contains tens of thousands of distinct CDR3 sequences, about 12% of which appear only once. The sample in question was whole blood, obtained at baseline. This sequence originates from an adult who was a healthcare worker with PCR-confirmed SARS-CoV-2 infection or an uninfected control (not recorded which).

The CDR3 loop is CARLMGLGDEQYF. The CDR3 DNA reads as TGTGCCAGACTAATGGGCCTAGGGGACGAGCAGTACTTC. The chain uses TRBV6-9 and TRBJ2-7, with a possible D match to TRBD1 (5 bases). The CDR3 has 13 amino acids. In germline, CDR1 is MNHGY, CDR2 SVAAGI. The V end lost 9 bases, the J end lost 5 bases, and 17 bases lay between the germline ends.